This T cell receptor beta chain was recovered during a study of OX40 agonist ivuxolimab in advanced cancers. Whole-study context: Given to patients was ivuxolimab, an agonistic anti-OX40 (CD134) antibody. Prior checkpoint blockade (anti-PD-1, anti-PD-L1 or anti-CTLA-4) was permitted; approximately 41% had it. Patients were around 83% male with ages roughly 20 to 90, mean approximately 58.

Systemic immunosuppression or a history of autoimmune disease excluded patients. This clone was seen a few times. Unmatched junction bases numbered 7, after V lost 5 bases and J lost 5 bases. Per germline, CDR1 MNHEY and CDR2 SMNVEV (reference sequence). The CDR3 covers 14 residues. Here immunoSEQ multiplex PCR was the method, and the copy in TCRdb shows in-frame clones only, minus some. The sample includes just under 35,000 clones, 80% to 95% seen only once; the top ten take about 33%. The rearrangement joins TRBV27 to TRBJ2-5; 8 nucleotides align to TRBD1. Sequencing was performed on CD4+ or CD8+ T cells sorted from blood, taken in a trial of the OX40 agonist ivuxolimab. The receptor was isolated from an adult with an advanced solid tumor such as melanoma, head and neck, liver or kidney cancer. The DNA of the CDR3 is TGTGCCAGCAGTCCGACAGGGGATTGGGAGACCCAGTACTTC. Its translation: CASSPTGDWETQYF.